The 17 T cell receptor beta chains below all came from one sample that was sequenced in a study of T cell changes during pregnancy in multiple sclerosis. The repertoire was sequenced with immunoSEQ multiplex PCR; TCRdb's copy has only in-frame clones and lacks some. The sample includes some 29,000 clones, around nine tenths seen only once; the top ten take about 0.58%. Sequences were derived from CD4+ T cells from peripheral blood mononuclear cells, sampled in the first trimester of pregnancy. The receptor source for this set is a female donor in good health, enrolled as a control in a pregnancy study.

This clone appeared once. The chain employs TRBV18 and TRBJ2-3; perhaps TRBD2 as D (7 bases). The V end lost 6 bases, the J end lost 3 bases, and 16 bases lay between the germline ends. The CDR3 runs 15 residues. CDR1 and CDR2 (germline): KGHSH, LQKENI. The DNA for the CDR3 is TGTGCCAGCTCCCCCCCCGGGGGGCTGACAGATACGCAGTATTTT. Encoded protein: CASSPPGGLTDTQYF.

The V call is TRBV29-1, the J call TRBJ2-7; D perhaps matches TRBD1 (7 bases). This CDR3 is built from 13 residues. Germline V gene data show CDR1 as SQVTM and CDR2 as ANQGSEA. V was cut by 2 bases and J by 9 bases, with 17 bases left in between. CDR3 in DNA: TGCAGCGTTGAAAACAAGGAGGGGGCGAGGCAGTACTTC. This sequence encodes CSVENKEGARQYF.

The V gene is TRBV19, the J gene TRBJ1-5; D may be TRBD1 (5 bases). With 7 bases removed from V and 9 bases from J, the gap between germline ends came to 19 bases. Germline CDR1 reads LNHDA; CDR2 reads SQIVND (reference sequence). The CDR3 runs 14 residues. Here the CDR3 DNA reads TGTGCCAGTACGGGAGGGGTACGATGGGGGCCCCAGCATTTT. It specifies CASTGGVRWGPQHF. Drawing the rest from reference TRBV19 and TRBJ1-5, the complete variable domain is DGGITQSPKYLFRKEGQNVTLSCEQNLNHDAMYWYRQDPGQGLRLIYYSQIVNDFQKGDIAEGYSVSREKKESFPLTVTSAQKNPTAFYLCASTGGVRWGPQHFGDGTRLSIL.

The chain combines TRBV7-3 with TRBJ2-3; perhaps TRBD2 as D (5 bases). CDR1 is SGHTA and CDR2 is FQGTGA in the germline V gene. The V gene lost 6 bases and the J gene lost 0 bases, with 10 bases spanning the gap. The CDR3 is 14 residues long. The CDR3 reads CASRSGRSTDTQYF. CDR3 nucleotides: TGTGCCAGCAGGAGCGGTCGAAGCACAGATACGCAGTATTTT.

This clone has a single count. The V call is TRBV19, the J call TRBJ1-2, with TRBD1 matching 9 bases. J was trimmed by 3 bases and V by 5 bases; bases with no gene match: 7. This CDR3 contains 15 residues. Germline V lookup: CDR1 LNHDA, CDR2 SQIVND (reference sequence). CDR3 nucleotides: TGTGCCAGTAGTCACCTTAGACAGGGGGACTATGGCTACACCTTC. Translated: CASSHLRQGDYGYTF. Variable domain in full (rest from reference TRBV19 and TRBJ1-2): DGGITQSPKYLFRKEGQNVTLSCEQNLNHDAMYWYRQDPGQGLRLIYYSQIVNDFQKGDIAEGYSVSREKKESFPLTVTSAQKNPTAFYLCASSHLRQGDYGYTFGSGTRLTVV.

The chain joins TRBV6-5 to TRBJ1-4, with a tentative D call TRBD1 (6 bases). CDR3 length equals 14 residues. Germline CDR1 and CDR2: MNHEY and SVGAGI. V gave up 6 bases and J gave up 1 base, with 9 bases separating them. CDR3 in DNA: TGTGCCAGCAGCGAGACAGGAACTAATGAAAAACTGTTTTTT. Its protein is CASSETGTNEKLFF.

The rearrangement links TRBV4-2 to TRBJ1-2; D remains unclear. From germline, CDR1 is LGHNA and CDR2 YNFKEQ. CDR3 length equals 14 residues. The V gene lost 1 base and the J gene lost 6 bases, with 12 bases spanning the gap. The CDR3 loop is CASSQVEVTDGYTF. In DNA form, the CDR3 reads TGTGCCAGCAGCCAAGTTGAGGTTACCGATGGCTACACCTTC.

The rearrangement uses TRBV18 and TRBJ2-6; D is perhaps TRBD2 (7 bases). Trimming cost V 8 bases and J 0 bases, with 20 bases left between them. This CDR3 is built from 18 residues. Germline loops: CDR1 KGHSH, CDR2 LQKENI. CDR3: CASTRGGGSASGANVLTF. The CDR3 DNA sequence: TGTGCCAGCACGAGGGGGGGCGGATCTGCCTCTGGGGCCAACGTCCTGACTTTC.

The V and J genes are TRBV10-1 and TRBJ1-1, with 7 bases lining up with TRBD1. After removal of 3 bases from V and 1 base from J, the junction contained 8 bases not matched to a gene. CDR3 length equals 16 residues. Germline CDR1 reads WNHNN; CDR2 reads SYGVQD (reference sequence). CDR3 DNA: TGCGCCAGCAGTGATGCGGAGGGGGCATGGAACACTGAAGCTTTCTTT. Residues: CASSDAEGAWNTEAFF.

This chain connects TRBV7-2 to TRBJ2-5; 12 bases agree with TRBD2. This CDR3 region has 14 residues. Germline values: CDR1 SGHTA, CDR2 FQGNSA. Germline trimming cut 5 bases from V and 6 bases from J; bases unmatched to any gene: 4. The DNA for the CDR3 is TGTGCCAGCAGCCCGACTAGCGGGAGTCAGACCCAGTACTTC. As protein: CASSPTSGSQTQYF.

The V gene is TRBV29-1, the J gene TRBJ1-1; D gene ambiguous. Germline V CDR1 and CDR2: SQVTM, ANQGSEA. The V and J ends lost 6 bases and 3 bases respectively, with 17 bases between them. CDR3 length equals 14 residues. This chain's CDR3 is CSVSPSPADTEAFF. The CDR3 DNA is TGCAGCGTCTCTCCTTCCCCGGCGGACACTGAAGCTTTCTTT. Together with reference TRBV29-1 and TRBJ1-1, the CDR3 gives the full variable domain: SAVISQKPSRDICQRGTSLTIQCQVDSQVTMMFWYRQQPGQSLTLIATANQGSEATYESGFVIDKFPISRPNLTFSTLTVSNMSPEDSSIYLCSVSPSPADTEAFFGQGTRLTVV.

This clone was observed a single time. The rearrangement joins TRBV16 to TRBJ2-5; TRBD2 matches 9 bases. V was clipped by 4 bases and J by 5 bases; unmatched bases: 8. Looked up from germline, CDR1 is KGHSY and CDR2 is FQNENV. This CDR3 has 15 residues. The CDR3 reads CASSLGLAIMETQYF. The CDR3 bases are TGTGCCAGCAGCCTGGGACTAGCCATTATGGAGACCCAGTACTTC. Filled out from reference TRBV16 and TRBJ2-5, the complete variable domain reads GEEVAQTPKHLVRGEGQKAKLYCAPIKGHSYVFWYQQVLKNEFKFLISFQNENVFDETGMPKERFSAKCLPNSPCSLEIQATKLEDSAVYFCASSLGLAIMETQYFGPGTRLLVL.

The chain has TRBV5-6 and TRBJ2-5, with 8 bases aligning to TRBD1. Germline V gene data show CDR1 as SGHDT and CDR2 as YYEEEE. Unmatched junction bases numbered 2, after V lost 2 bases and J lost 2 bases. This CDR3 has 14 amino acids. The CDR3 sequence: CASSFNRGQETQYF. CDR3 DNA: TGTGCCAGCAGCTTCAACAGGGGGCAAGAGACCCAGTACTTC.

This chain links TRBV2 with TRBJ1-4; TRBD1 agrees at 10 bases. J lost 12 bases, V lost 2 bases, and 3 bases had no gene match. The CDR3 extends over 13 amino acids. From germline, CDR1 is SNHLY and CDR2 FYNNEI. DNA of the CDR3: TGTGCCAGCAGTGAAAATGGACAGGGGGAACTGTTTTTT. This sequence encodes CASSENGQGELFF.

This rearrangement joins TRBV28 to TRBJ1-4; 8 bases are a match to TRBD1. This CDR3 has 15 amino acids. Losses at the gene ends were 11 bases for V and 8 bases for J; bases not matched to a gene: 16. The germline V gene has CDR1 MDHEN and CDR2 SYDVKM. CDR3: CASMGPGGGGEKLFF. Written as DNA, the CDR3 is TGTGCCTCCATGGGCCCAGGGGGCGGGGGAGAAAAACTGTTTTTT. Drawing the rest from reference TRBV28 and TRBJ1-4, the complete variable domain is DVKVTQSSRYLVKRTGEKVFLECVQDMDHENMFWYRQDPGLGLRLIYFSYDVKMKEKGDIPEGYSVSREKKERFSLILESASTNQTSMYLCASMGPGGGGEKLFFGSGTQLSVL.

V and J are TRBV30 and TRBJ2-2, with D possibly TRBD2 on 5 matching bases. This CDR3 region has 14 residues. Trimming took off 1 base at V and 0 bases at J, with 6 bases between the two ends. CDR1 and CDR2 (germline): GTSNPN, SVGIG (reference sequence). The chain's CDR3 is CAWSEDSNTGELFF. The CDR3 coding sequence is TGTGCCTGGAGTGAGGACTCGAACACCGGGGAGCTGTTTTTT.

The chain links TRBV30 to TRBJ1-6; 9 nucleotides line up with TRBD1. After removal of 0 bases from V and 6 bases from J, the junction contained 3 bases not matched to a gene. Germline CDR1 reads GTSNPN; CDR2 reads SVGIG (reference sequence). This CDR3 comprises 15 residues. The CDR3 loop reads CAWSVQGAPNSPLHF. CDR3 bases: TGTGCCTGGAGTGTACAGGGGGCTCCTAATTCACCCCTCCACTTT.